These T cell receptor beta chains were read from a single sample in a study of blood T cell repertoires in COVID-19. Sequenced by immunoSEQ multiplex PCR; TCRdb stores in-frame clones only, minus some. The table includes around 180,000 clones, less than 85% detected once. The sequencing sample was made of peripheral blood. The receptors were sampled from an elderly woman with acute or convalescent COVID-19. CDR3s include the opening cysteine and the closing phenylalanine or tryptophan. The order of the fields is clone size, D gene, J gene, V gene, CDR3 protein, CDR3 DNA. D genes are given only for firm matches. Not every row has a clone size; where given, it reads once, few, many or a size class.

abundance: -; d_gene: -; j_gene: TRBJ2-1; v_gene: TRBV5-1; CDR3aa: CASSLAGGVSSYNEQFF; CDR3nt: TGCGCCAGCAGCTTGGCCGGAGGCGTGAGCTCCTACAATGAGCAGTTCTTC
abundance: -; d_gene: -; j_gene: TRBJ2-7; v_gene: TRBV6-1; CDR3aa: CASSEGRGVRHEQYF; CDR3nt: TGTGCCAGCAGCGAAGGGCGCGGGGTAAGGCACGAGCAGTACTTC
abundance: -; d_gene: -; j_gene: TRBJ2-5; v_gene: TRBV5-1; CDR3aa: CASSSGTDQETQYF; CDR3nt: TGCGCCAGCAGCTCCGGGACTGACCAAGAGACCCAGTACTTC
abundance: -; d_gene: TRBD1; j_gene: TRBJ1-5; v_gene: TRBV18; CDR3aa: CASSPGTGADNQPQHF; CDR3nt: TGTGCCAGCTCGCCCGGGACAGGGGCCGATAATCAGCCCCAGCATTTT
abundance: -; d_gene: -; j_gene: TRBJ2-5; v_gene: TRBV20-1; CDR3aa: CSASGGDSLQETQYF; CDR3nt: TGCAGTGCTAGTGGGGGGGACAGCCTCCAAGAGACCCAGTACTTC
abundance: -; d_gene: -; j_gene: TRBJ1-6; v_gene: TRBV27; CDR3aa: CASSFDSRNSPLHF; CDR3nt: TGTGCCAGCAGTTTCGACAGCCGTAATTCACCCCTCCACTTT
abundance: -; d_gene: -; j_gene: TRBJ1-6; v_gene: TRBV27; CDR3aa: CASSLKPLNGGNSPLHF; CDR3nt: TGTGCCAGCAGTTTAAAACCTCTAAACGGAGGAAATTCACCCCTCCACTTT
abundance: -; d_gene: TRBD1; j_gene: TRBJ2-3; v_gene: TRBV4-2; CDR3aa: CASSPTHRGSTDTQYF; CDR3nt: TGTGCCAGCAGCCCCACCCACAGGGGGAGCACAGATACGCAGTATTTT
abundance: -; d_gene: TRBD2; j_gene: TRBJ2-1; v_gene: TRBV10-3; CDR3aa: CAIRQGLGDEQFF; CDR3nt: TGTGCCATCAGACAGGGACTAGGCGATGAGCAGTTCTTC
abundance: -; d_gene: TRBD2; j_gene: TRBJ2-1; v_gene: TRBV7-2; CDR3aa: CASSYTMGPSGSSYNEQFF; CDR3nt: TGTGCCAGCAGCTACACTATGGGGCCTAGCGGCAGCTCCTACAATGAGCAGTTCTTC
abundance: -; d_gene: TRBD1; j_gene: TRBJ2-1; v_gene: TRBV7-9; CDR3aa: CASSLMAGQGDKDEQFF; CDR3nt: TGTGCCAGCAGCTTAATGGCTGGACAGGGTGATAAGGATGAGCAGTTCTTC
abundance: -; d_gene: TRBD2; j_gene: TRBJ2-1; v_gene: TRBV4-2; CDR3aa: CASSPLGLAAYNEQFF; CDR3nt: TGTGCCAGCAGCCCCCTCGGACTAGCAGCTTACAATGAGCAGTTCTTC
abundance: -; d_gene: TRBD1; j_gene: TRBJ1-2; v_gene: TRBV6-2/TRBV6-3; CDR3aa: CASSSTGTGVGYTF; CDR3nt: TGTGCCAGCAGTTCGACCGGGACAGGGGTTGGCTACACCTTC
abundance: -; d_gene: -; j_gene: TRBJ1-2; v_gene: TRBV7-8; CDR3aa: CASSLDRFIYGYTF; CDR3nt: TGTGCCAGCAGCCTCGACAGGTTTATCTATGGCTACACCTTC
abundance: -; d_gene: -; j_gene: TRBJ2-2; v_gene: TRBV12-3/TRBV12-4; CDR3aa: CASRLSTGELFF; CDR3nt: TGTGCCAGCAGACTATCCACCGGGGAGCTGTTTTTT
abundance: -; d_gene: -; j_gene: TRBJ2-4; v_gene: TRBV21-1; CDR3aa: CASSKSPSTLAKNIQYF; CDR3nt: TGTGCCAGCAGCAAATCCCCTAGCACTTTAGCCAAAAACATTCAGTACTTC
abundance: -; d_gene: -; j_gene: TRBJ2-1; v_gene: TRBV2; CDR3aa: CASSIARNEQFF; CDR3nt: TGTGCCAGCAGTATAGCTAGGAATGAGCAGTTCTTC
abundance: -; d_gene: TRBD2; j_gene: TRBJ2-7; v_gene: TRBV11-2; CDR3aa: CASSYTSGTSYEQYF; CDR3nt: TGTGCCAGCAGCTACACTAGCGGGACGTCCTACGAGCAGTACTTC
abundance: -; d_gene: TRBD2; j_gene: TRBJ2-7; v_gene: TRBV24-1; CDR3aa: CATSVYNSGSDSYEQYF; CDR3nt: TGTGCCACCAGTGTCTATAATAGCGGGAGCGACTCCTACGAGCAGTACTTC
abundance: -; d_gene: -; j_gene: TRBJ1-4; v_gene: TRBV5-1; CDR3aa: CASSLFGEDNEKLFF; CDR3nt: TGCGCCAGCAGCTTGTTTGGCGAGGATAATGAAAAACTGTTTTTT
abundance: -; d_gene: TRBD2; j_gene: TRBJ2-1; v_gene: TRBV7-2; CDR3aa: CASSRPTSGRLGTYNEQFF; CDR3nt: TGTGCCAGCAGTCGTCCGACTAGCGGGAGACTCGGTACCTACAATGAGCAGTTCTTC
abundance: -; d_gene: -; j_gene: TRBJ1-5; v_gene: TRBV5-5; CDR3aa: CASSLVGQGDQPQHF; CDR3nt: TGTGCCAGCAGCTTGGTCGGGCAGGGCGATCAGCCCCAGCATTTT
abundance: -; d_gene: -; j_gene: TRBJ2-3; v_gene: TRBV3-1/TRBV3-2; CDR3aa: CASSQDVAGTDTQYF; CDR3nt: TGTGCCAGCAGCCAAGATGTTGCGGGAACAGATACGCAGTATTTT
abundance: -; d_gene: TRBD1; j_gene: TRBJ2-1; v_gene: TRBV5-4; CDR3aa: CASSLGGQVYNEQFF; CDR3nt: TGTGCCAGCAGCTTGGGCGGACAGGTTTACAATGAGCAGTTCTTC
abundance: -; d_gene: TRBD2; j_gene: TRBJ2-5; v_gene: TRBV7-2; CDR3aa: CASSTGLFQETQYF; CDR3nt: TGTGCCAGCAGCACGGGACTATTTCAAGAGACCCAGTACTTC
abundance: -; d_gene: -; j_gene: TRBJ1-5; v_gene: TRBV7-8; CDR3aa: CASSPWGQGGQPQHF; CDR3nt: TGTGCCAGCAGCCCATGGGGCCAGGGAGGCCAGCCCCAGCATTTT
abundance: -; d_gene: -; j_gene: TRBJ1-2; v_gene: TRBV19; CDR3aa: CASNQGSYGYTF; CDR3nt: TGTGCCAGTAATCAGGGAAGTTATGGCTACACCTTC
abundance: -; d_gene: TRBD2; j_gene: TRBJ2-7; v_gene: TRBV28; CDR3aa: CASSFLQLPRWREGPMRNEQYF; CDR3nt: TGTGCCAGCAGTTTTCTACAGCTACCTAGGTGGCGGGAGGGCCCCATGAGGAACGAGCAGTACTTC
abundance: once; d_gene: TRBD1; j_gene: TRBJ1-6; v_gene: TRBV30; CDR3aa: CAWSVWDSTSLHF; CDR3nt: TGTGCCTGGAGTGTATGGGACAGCACATCCCTCCACTTT
abundance: once; d_gene: TRBD2; j_gene: TRBJ2-7; v_gene: TRBV6-2/TRBV6-3; CDR3aa: CASSYPTSGRYEQYF; CDR3nt: TGTGCCAGCAGTTACCCAACTAGCGGGAGATACGAGCAGTACTTC
abundance: -; d_gene: -; j_gene: TRBJ2-7; v_gene: TRBV4-1; CDR3aa: CASSPRTGDKGEQYF; CDR3nt: TGCGCCAGCAGCCCTCGAACGGGAGATAAAGGCGAGCAGTACTTC
abundance: -; d_gene: TRBD2; j_gene: TRBJ2-6; v_gene: TRBV2; CDR3aa: CASNGLATGANVLTF; CDR3nt: TGTGCCAGCAACGGACTAGCGACTGGGGCCAACGTCCTGACTTTC
abundance: -; d_gene: -; j_gene: TRBJ2-5; v_gene: TRBV19; CDR3aa: CASSIGLLQETQYF; CDR3nt: TGTGCCAGTAGTATTGGACTGCTGCAAGAGACCCAGTACTTC
abundance: -; d_gene: TRBD1; j_gene: TRBJ1-3; v_gene: TRBV3-1/TRBV3-2; CDR3aa: CASSQLDRVGVGGNTIYF; CDR3nt: TGTGCCAGCAGCCAATTGGACAGGGTAGGGGTTGGCGGAAACACCATATATTTT
abundance: -; d_gene: TRBD1; j_gene: TRBJ1-5; v_gene: TRBV18; CDR3aa: CASSPDRVINQPQHF; CDR3nt: TGTGCCAGCTCACCCGACAGGGTAATAAATCAGCCCCAGCATTTT
abundance: few; d_gene: TRBD1; j_gene: TRBJ1-5; v_gene: TRBV28; CDR3aa: CATGHLSQGVSNQPQHF; CDR3nt: TGTGCCACCGGACACCTCTCCCAGGGGGTTAGCAATCAGCCCCAGCATTTT
abundance: -; d_gene: -; j_gene: TRBJ2-3; v_gene: TRBV3-1/TRBV3-2; CDR3aa: CASSPGTDTQYF; CDR3nt: TGTGCCAGCAGCCCAGGCACAGATACGCAGTATTTT
abundance: -; d_gene: -; j_gene: TRBJ1-1; v_gene: TRBV5-1; CDR3aa: CASRTSEQGSEAFF; CDR3nt: TGCGCCAGCCGCACCAGCGAGCAGGGTTCTGAAGCTTTCTTT
abundance: -; d_gene: TRBD1; j_gene: TRBJ2-5; v_gene: TRBV7-2; CDR3aa: CASSSSSGTGGETQYF; CDR3nt: TGTGCCAGCAGCTCCTCATCCGGGACAGGTGGAGAGACCCAGTACTTC
abundance: -; d_gene: TRBD2; j_gene: TRBJ2-5; v_gene: TRBV6-2/TRBV6-3; CDR3aa: CASSPGTSRETQYF; CDR3nt: TGTGCCAGCAGCCCCGGGACTAGTAGAGAGACCCAGTACTTC
abundance: -; d_gene: -; j_gene: TRBJ1-6; v_gene: TRBV27; CDR3aa: CASSFSGYNSPLHF; CDR3nt: TGTGCCAGCAGTTTTTCAGGGTATAATTCACCCCTCCACTTT
abundance: -; d_gene: -; j_gene: TRBJ1-5; v_gene: TRBV5-8; CDR3aa: CASSPRTGNQPQHF; CDR3nt: TGTGCCAGCAGCCCAAGGACAGGCAATCAGCCCCAGCATTTT
abundance: many; d_gene: -; j_gene: TRBJ2-1; v_gene: TRBV6-5; CDR3aa: CASRGANEQFF; CDR3nt: TGTGCCAGCAGGGGGGCAAATGAGCAGTTCTTC
abundance: -; d_gene: TRBD2; j_gene: TRBJ2-7; v_gene: TRBV4-2; CDR3aa: CASSPLATSSYEQYF; CDR3nt: TGTGCCAGCAGCCCACTAGCGACCAGCTCCTACGAGCAGTACTTC
abundance: many; d_gene: TRBD1; j_gene: TRBJ1-3; v_gene: TRBV7-7; CDR3aa: CASSTGQGSGNTIYF; CDR3nt: TGTGCCAGCAGCACGGGACAGGGTTCTGGAAACACCATATATTTT
abundance: -; d_gene: TRBD2; j_gene: TRBJ2-1; v_gene: TRBV15; CDR3aa: CATSRVPGTSGGYNEQFF; CDR3nt: TGTGCCACCAGCAGAGTACCCGGGACTAGCGGAGGTTACAATGAGCAGTTCTTC
abundance: -; d_gene: -; j_gene: TRBJ2-4; v_gene: TRBV6-1; CDR3aa: CASSDGQGGSHIQYF; CDR3nt: TGTGCCAGCAGTGACGGACAGGGAGGGTCACACATTCAGTACTTC
abundance: once; d_gene: TRBD1; j_gene: TRBJ2-5; v_gene: TRBV5-1; CDR3aa: CASIKLPGQGARETQYF; CDR3nt: TGCGCCAGCATAAAGCTACCGGGACAGGGGGCTAGAGAGACCCAGTACTTC
abundance: -; d_gene: -; j_gene: TRBJ2-3; v_gene: TRBV4-1; CDR3aa: CASSQDEGGTQYF; CDR3nt: TGCGCCAGCAGCCAAGATGAGGGCGGTACGCAGTATTTT
abundance: -; d_gene: -; j_gene: TRBJ2-5; v_gene: TRBV28; CDR3aa: CASSLPGQFEETQYF; CDR3nt: TGTGCCAGCAGTTTGCCCGGACAGTTTGAAGAGACCCAGTACTTC
abundance: few; d_gene: TRBD2; j_gene: TRBJ2-3; v_gene: TRBV2; CDR3aa: CASREPSGGTDTQYF; CDR3nt: TGTGCCAGCAGAGAACCTAGCGGAGGCACAGATACGCAGTATTTT